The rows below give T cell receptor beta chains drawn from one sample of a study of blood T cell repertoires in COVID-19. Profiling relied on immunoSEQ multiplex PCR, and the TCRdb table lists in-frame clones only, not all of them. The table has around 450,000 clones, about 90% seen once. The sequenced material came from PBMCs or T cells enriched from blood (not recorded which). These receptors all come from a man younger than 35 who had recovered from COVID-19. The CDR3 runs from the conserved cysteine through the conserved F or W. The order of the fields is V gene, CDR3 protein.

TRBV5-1	CASSPTTSGRGRAGELFF
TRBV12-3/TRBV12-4	CASSLGSQPQHF
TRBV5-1	CASSLGHSYEQYF
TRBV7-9	CASSPGQGIYGYTF
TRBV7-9	CASSPMWGEGGTDTQYF
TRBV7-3	CASSSGIYNEQFF
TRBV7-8	CASSRGYGELFF
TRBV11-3	CASSLASGPYNEQFF
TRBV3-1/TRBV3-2	CASSPGQEAFF
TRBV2	CASRGRVETQYF
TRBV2	CASVTGTSEAFF
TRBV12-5	CASGSRYGLSSYNSPLHF
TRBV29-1	CSVSGQGTEEQYF
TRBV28	CASTRNSNQPQHF
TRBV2	CASRGLNEKLFF